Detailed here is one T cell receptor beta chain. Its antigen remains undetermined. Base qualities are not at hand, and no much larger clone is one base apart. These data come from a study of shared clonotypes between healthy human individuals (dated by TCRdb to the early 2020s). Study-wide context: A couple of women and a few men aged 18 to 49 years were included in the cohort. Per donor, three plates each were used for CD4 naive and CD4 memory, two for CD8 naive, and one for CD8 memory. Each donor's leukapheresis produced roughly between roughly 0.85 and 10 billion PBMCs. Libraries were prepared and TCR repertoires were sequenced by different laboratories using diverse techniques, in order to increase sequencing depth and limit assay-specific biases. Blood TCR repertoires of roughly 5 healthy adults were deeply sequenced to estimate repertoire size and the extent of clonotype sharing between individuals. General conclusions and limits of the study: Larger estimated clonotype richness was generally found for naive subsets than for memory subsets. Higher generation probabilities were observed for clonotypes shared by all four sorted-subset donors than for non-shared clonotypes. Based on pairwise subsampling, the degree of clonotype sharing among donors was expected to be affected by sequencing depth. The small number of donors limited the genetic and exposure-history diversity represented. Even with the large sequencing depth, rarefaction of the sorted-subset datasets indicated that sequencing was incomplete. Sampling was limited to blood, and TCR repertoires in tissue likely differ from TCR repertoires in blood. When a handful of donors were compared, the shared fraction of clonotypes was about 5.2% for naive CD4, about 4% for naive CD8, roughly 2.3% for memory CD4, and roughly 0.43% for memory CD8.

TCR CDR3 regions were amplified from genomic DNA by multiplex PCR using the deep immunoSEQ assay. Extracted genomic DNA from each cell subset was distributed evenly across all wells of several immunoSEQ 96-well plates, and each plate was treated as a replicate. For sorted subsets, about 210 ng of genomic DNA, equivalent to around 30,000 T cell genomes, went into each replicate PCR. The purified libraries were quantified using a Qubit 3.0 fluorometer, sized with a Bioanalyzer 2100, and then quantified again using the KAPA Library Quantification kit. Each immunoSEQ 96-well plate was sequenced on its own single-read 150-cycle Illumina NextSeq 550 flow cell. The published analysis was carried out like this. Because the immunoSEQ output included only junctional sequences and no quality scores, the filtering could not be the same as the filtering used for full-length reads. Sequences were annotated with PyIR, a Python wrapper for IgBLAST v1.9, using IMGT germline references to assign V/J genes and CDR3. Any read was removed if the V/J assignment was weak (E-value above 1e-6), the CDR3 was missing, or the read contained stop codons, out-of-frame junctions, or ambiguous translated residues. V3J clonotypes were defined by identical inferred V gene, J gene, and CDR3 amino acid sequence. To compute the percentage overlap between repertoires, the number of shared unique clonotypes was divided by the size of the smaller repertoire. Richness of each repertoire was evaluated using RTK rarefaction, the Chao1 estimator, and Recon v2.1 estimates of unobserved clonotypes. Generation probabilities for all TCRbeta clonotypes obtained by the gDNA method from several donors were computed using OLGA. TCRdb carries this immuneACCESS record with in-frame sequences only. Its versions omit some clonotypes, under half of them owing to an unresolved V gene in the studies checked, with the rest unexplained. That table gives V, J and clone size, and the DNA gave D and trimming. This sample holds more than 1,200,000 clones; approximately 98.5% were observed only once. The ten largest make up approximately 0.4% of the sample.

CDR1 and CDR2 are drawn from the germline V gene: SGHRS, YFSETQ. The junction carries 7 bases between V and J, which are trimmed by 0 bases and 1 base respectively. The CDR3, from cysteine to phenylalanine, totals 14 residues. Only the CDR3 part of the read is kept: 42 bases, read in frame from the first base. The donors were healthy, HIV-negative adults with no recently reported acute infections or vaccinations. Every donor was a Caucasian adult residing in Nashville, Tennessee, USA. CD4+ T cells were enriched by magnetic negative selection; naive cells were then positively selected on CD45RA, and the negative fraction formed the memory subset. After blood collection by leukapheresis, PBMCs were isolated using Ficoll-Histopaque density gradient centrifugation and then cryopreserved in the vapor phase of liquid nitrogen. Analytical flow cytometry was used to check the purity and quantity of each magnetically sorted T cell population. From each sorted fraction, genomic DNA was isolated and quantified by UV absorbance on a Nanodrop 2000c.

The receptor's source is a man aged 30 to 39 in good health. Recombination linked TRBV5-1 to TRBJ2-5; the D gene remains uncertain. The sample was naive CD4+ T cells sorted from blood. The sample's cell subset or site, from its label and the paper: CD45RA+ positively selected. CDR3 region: CASSLDLAQETQYF. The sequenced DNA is TGCGCCAGCAGCTTGGATTTGGCCCAAGAGACCCAGTACTTC.